This TCR beta chain was sequenced in a study of memory CD4+ T cells and cytomegalovirus serostatus. Only in-frame clones appear in the TCRdb table, and some are missing; sequencing was by immunoSEQ multiplex PCR. The profile shows 55,000 to 75,000 clones, 75% to 90% of them singletons. This CDR3 spans 15 amino acids. Between the trimmed V and J ends, which lost 7 bases and 8 bases, there was a span of 21 bases. Germline values: CDR1 SEHNR, CDR2 FQNEAQ (reference sequence). Single viable CD3+CD4+CD8-CD45RO+ cells were sorted as the memory CD4+ T cells. This receptor was obtained from an adult in good health and CMV-seronegative. Sequencing was carried out using memory CD4+ T cells from blood. The chain carries TRBV7-9 and TRBJ2-4, with a possible D match to TRBD1 (7 bases). Here the CDR3 reads CASTISVGRGDIQYF. The DNA of the CDR3 is TGTGCCAGCACCATATCGGTGGGCAGGGGGGACATTCAGTACTTC.